Following are 25 T cell receptor beta chains from one sample sequenced in a study of cytomegalovirus exposure and HLA in healthy donors. The primer mix had 60 Vbeta and 13 Jbeta primers. The data were produced by immunoSEQ multiplex PCR, yet TCRdb's version contains in-frame clones alone and is incomplete. The sample lists around 130,000 clones, 80% seen once, with around 3% in the top ten. Sequenced input: PBMCs. The receptors stem from a male donor in good health and CMV-seronegative.

The gene calls are TRBV15 and TRBJ2-6; 9 nucleotides agree with TRBD1. V trimming: 0 bases; J trimming: 8 bases; junction bases outside the gene matches: 2. The length of the CDR3 is 15 residues. Germline CDR1 LNHNV, CDR2 YYDKDF (reference sequence). The CDR3 here is CATSRDGTGTNVLTF. Written as DNA, the CDR3 is TGTGCCACCAGCAGAGATGGGACAGGGACCAACGTCCTGACTTTC.

V gene TRBV7-2 combines with J gene TRBJ1-1, with 7 nucleotides matching TRBD1. J gave up 4 bases and V 5 bases, and 7 bases lay outside the gene matches. There are 14 residues in the CDR3. Germline CDR1 reads SGHTA; CDR2 reads FQGNSA. For the CDR3, the DNA is TGTGCCAGCAGCCGCACAGGGGCGGTCACTGAAGCTTTCTTT. Translated, it gives CASSRTGAVTEAFF.

The CDR3: CASSSKVEGGYEQYF. CDR3 in DNA: TGTGCCAGCAGCTCCAAGGTCGAAGGGGGCTACGAGCAGTACTTC. V and J are TRBV4-2 and TRBJ2-7; D possibly corresponds to TRBD1 (6 bases). The germline CDR1 and CDR2 sequences are LGHNA and YNFKEQ. The CDR3 runs 15 residues. Trimming shortened V by 5 bases and J by 3 bases, and 17 bases separated the two germline ends.

This sequence joins TRBV9 and TRBJ2-7; perhaps TRBD1 as D (6 bases). Per the germline V gene, CDR1 is SGDLS and CDR2 is YYNGEE. The V gene lost 0 bases and the J gene lost 2 bases, with 12 bases spanning the gap. This CDR3 region has 15 residues. This chain's CDR3 is CASSVGGTTAYEQYF. CDR3 nucleotides: TGTGCCAGCAGCGTAGGAGGGACAACCGCCTACGAGCAGTACTTC.

V is TRBV7-9 and J is TRBJ2-7; the D gene is possibly TRBD2 (5 bases). Germline CDR1 SEHNR, CDR2 FQNEAQ (reference sequence). The germline V and J ends were trimmed by 5 bases and 7 bases, with 12 bases remaining between them. The CDR3 contains 12 residues. CDR3 amino acids: CASSRGPAEQYF. The CDR3 region has the DNA TGTGCCAGCAGCAGAGGGCCTGCTGAGCAGTACTTC. The entire variable domain, with the rest obtained from reference TRBV7-9 and TRBJ2-7, is as follows: DTGVSQNPRHKITKRGQNVTFRCDPISEHNRLYWYRQTLGQGPEFLTYFQNEAQLEKSRLLSDRFSAERPKGSFSTLEIQRTEQGDSAMYLCASSRGPAEQYFGPGTRLTVT.

This clone appeared a few times. The CDR3 loop reads CASSLDFGTEAFF. CDR3 nucleotide sequence: TGTGCCAGCAGCTTGGACTTCGGCACTGAAGCTTTCTTT. The chain recombines TRBV13 with TRBJ1-1; D unresolved. Per germline, CDR1 PRHDT and CDR2 FYEKMQ (reference sequence). The CDR3 runs to 13 residues. The ends were cut back, 3 bases at V and 4 bases at J, with 9 bases in the middle.

The rearrangement links TRBV4-3 to TRBJ1-1, with D hard to call. Trimming pared 0 bases from V and 1 base from J, leaving 9 bases between. Germline V lookup: CDR1 LGHNA, CDR2 YSLEER. This CDR3 is 15 amino acids long. The CDR3 loop is CASSQEDGRNTEAFF. CDR3 DNA sequence: TGCGCCAGCAGCCAAGAAGACGGGAGGAACACTGAAGCTTTCTTT.

This clone occurred a few times. V usage is TRBV5-5 and J usage is TRBJ1-4; no reliable D call. The CDR3 has 15 residues. Germline CDR1 and CDR2: SGHKS and YYEKEE (reference sequence). The V gene lost 5 bases and the J gene lost 8 bases, with 19 bases spanning the gap. The CDR3 DNA reads TGTGCCAGCAGATCCGTGTGGGGAGTCGGGGAAAAACTGTTTTTT. Translated: CASRSVWGVGEKLFF.

The J gene is TRBJ1-1, the V gene TRBV2; 9 nucleotides agree with TRBD1. V lost 4 bases, J lost 3 bases, and 3 bases stayed unmatched. The CDR3 consists of 14 residues. From germline, CDR1 is SNHLY and CDR2 FYNNEI. The CDR3 DNA is TGTGCCAGCAGTGGGGACAGGGCCTACACTGAAGCTTTCTTT. Its translation: CASSGDRAYTEAFF.

This chain connects TRBV7-6 to TRBJ1-5, with D possibly being TRBD1 (6 bases). V lost 5 bases and J lost 3, with 14 bases in between. Germline CDR1 SGHVS, CDR2 FNYEAQ. The CDR3 extends over 15 amino acids. CDR3 amino acids: CASSPRQEPNQPQHF. The CDR3 DNA reads as TGTGCCAGCAGCCCACGACAGGAACCCAATCAGCCCCAGCATTTT.

The chain links TRBV18 to TRBJ1-4; 10 bases line up with TRBD1. Germline lookup yields CDR1 KGHSH and CDR2 LQKENI. The CDR3 is made up of 14 amino acids. V trimming: 5 bases; J trimming: 6 bases; junction bases outside the gene matches: 3. The CDR3 reads CASSWDRGDEKLFF. The CDR3 bases are TGTGCCAGCTCATGGGACAGGGGTGATGAAAAACTGTTTTTT. Full variable domain (missing parts from reference TRBV18 and TRBJ1-4): NAGVMQNPRHLVRRRGQEARLRCSPMKGHSHVYWYRQLPEEGLKFMVYLQKENIIDESGMPKERFSAEFPKEGPSILRIQQVVRGDSAAYFCASSWDRGDEKLFFGSGTQLSVL.

The chain links TRBV30 to TRBJ1-1; TRBD1 agrees at 7 bases. The CDR3 length is 12 residues. CDR1 and CDR2 from the germline V gene are GTSNPN and SVGIG (reference sequence). V shed 4 bases and J 6 bases; nucleotides not matched to a gene: 5. CDR3 residues: CAWTTGAAEAFF. The CDR3, as DNA: TGTGCCTGGACCACAGGGGCTGCTGAAGCTTTCTTT.

The chain carries TRBV10-3 and TRBJ1-6; a possible D gene is TRBD1 (6 bases). The CDR3 contains 14 residues. The ends were cut back, 6 bases at V and 10 bases at J, with 16 bases in the middle. The germline V gene has CDR1 ENHRY and CDR2 SYGVKD. The CDR3 coding sequence is TGTGCCATCAGAGCGGACAGTTCACGGTCACCCCTCCACTTT. It encodes CAIRADSSRSPLHF.

The chain uses TRBV9 and TRBJ1-1, with D possibly TRBD1 on 6 matching bases. Germline CDR1 is SGDLS and CDR2 is YYNGEE. Trimming took 3 bases from V and 4 from J, leaving 13 bases between them. CDR3 length equals 14 residues. The CDR3 sequence is CASSERTVGTEAFF. Here the CDR3 DNA reads TGTGCCAGCAGCGAAAGGACAGTCGGCACTGAAGCTTTCTTT.

The chain has TRBV30 and TRBJ1-1, with unresolved D. V lost 2 bases to trimming and J lost 3 bases, with 10 bases between them. The CDR3 has 13 amino acids. Germline V lookup: CDR1 GTSNPN, CDR2 SVGIG (reference sequence). The CDR3 here is CAWSKETYTEAFF. For the CDR3, the DNA is TGTGCCTGGAGTAAGGAGACCTACACTGAAGCTTTCTTT.

The chain joins TRBV15 to TRBJ2-1; 7 positions match TRBD1. This CDR3 region has 15 residues. Germline V gene sequence: CDR1 LNHNV, CDR2 YYDKDF (reference sequence). The V and J ends lost 0 bases and 6 bases, in that order; junction bases with no gene match: 5. In DNA, the CDR3 is TGTGCCACCAGCAGAGATCCGGGACAGATCAATGAGCAGTTCTTC. Its translation: CATSRDPGQINEQFF.

V usage is TRBV11-2 and J usage is TRBJ1-6, with 8 positions matching TRBD1. V shed 0 bases and J 12 bases; nucleotides not matched to a gene: 7. Germline CDR1 SGHAT, CDR2 FQNNGV. This CDR3 comprises 15 residues. CDR3 nucleotide sequence: TGTGCCAGCAGCTTAGATCGGGACAGGAGGCAACCCCTCCACTTT. Translating gives CASSLDRDRRQPLHF.

The rearrangement joins TRBV5-1 to TRBJ2-5; TRBD1 might be the D (7 bases). The germline V and J ends were trimmed by 0 bases and 1 base, with 19 bases remaining between them. Germline CDR1 SGHRS, CDR2 YFSETQ. The length of the CDR3 is 18 residues. CDR3 nucleotides: TGCGCCAGCAGCTTGGTGGAGGGGGCGCTGGGGGGCCAAGAGACCCAGTACTTC. Amino acids: CASSLVEGALGGQETQYF.

The sample holds a few counts of this clone. V is TRBV6-6 and J is TRBJ1-2; D is uncertain. There are 13 residues in the CDR3. In germline, CDR1 is MNHNY, CDR2 SVGAGI (reference sequence). The ends were cut back, 4 bases at V and 3 bases at J, with 9 bases in the middle. CDR3 sequence reads: CASSFRLDYGYTF. The CDR3 bases are TGTGCCAGCAGTTTCCGACTAGACTATGGCTACACCTTC.

The CDR3 DNA reads TGTGCCAGCTCACCTATCGGAGGGCAGGAGACCCAGTACTTC. It translates to CASSPIGGQETQYF. The genes are TRBV18 and TRBJ2-5; perhaps TRBD2 as D (6 bases). The germline CDR1 and CDR2 sequences are KGHSH and LQKENI. This CDR3 comprises 14 residues. V gave up 3 bases and J gave up 5 bases, with 13 bases separating them.

The chain uses TRBV9 and TRBJ2-7; possibly TRBD2 for D (6 bases). V lost 3 bases, J lost 0 bases, and 16 bases lay in between. In germline, CDR1 is SGDLS, CDR2 YYNGEE. The CDR3 is made up of 16 amino acids. For the CDR3, the DNA is TGTGCCAGCAGCGGCGCGGGGAACGGGGCCTCCTACGAGCAGTACTTC. Encoded protein: CASSGAGNGASYEQYF.

The rearrangement links TRBV30 to TRBJ2-6; 10 bases map to TRBD1. This CDR3 has 15 amino acids. Germline CDR1 reads GTSNPN; CDR2 reads SVGIG (reference sequence). V shed 3 bases, J shed 4 bases, and the junction held 3 bases outside the gene matches. In DNA, the CDR3 is TGTGCCTGGAGCCGACAGGGGGCCGGGGCCAACGTCCTGACTTTC. It is translated as CAWSRQGAGANVLTF. Drawing the rest from reference TRBV30 and TRBJ2-6, the complete variable domain is SQTIHQWPATLVQPVGSPLSLECTVEGTSNPNLYWYRQAAGRGLQLLFYSVGIGQISSEVPQNLSASRPQDRQFILSSKKLLLSDSGFYLCAWSRQGAGANVLTFGAGSRLTVL.

The rearrangement links TRBV7-9 to TRBJ2-2; 7 bases fit TRBD1. Germline V lookup: CDR1 SEHNR, CDR2 FQNEAQ (reference sequence). The length of the CDR3 is 15 residues. The trim removed 5 bases at V and 3 bases at J, leaving 6 bases unmatched. The CDR3 nucleotides read TGTGCCAGCAGCACGAACGACAGGGACACCGGGGAGCTGTTTTTT. Translated: CASSTNDRDTGELFF.

This clone was observed a handful of times. V and J are TRBV10-1 and TRBJ1-1; D unclear. V was trimmed by 2 bases and J by 8 bases, leaving 15 bases between them. The CDR3 sequence is 14 residues long. CDR1 and CDR2 (germline): WNHNN, SYGVQD (reference sequence). This CDR3 reads CASSETRWGGEAFF. In DNA, the CDR3 is TGCGCCAGCAGTGAGACCAGGTGGGGAGGAGAAGCTTTCTTT.

This clone occurred a few times. The gene calls are TRBV19 and TRBJ1-2; perhaps TRBD1 as D (5 bases). V lost 1 base and J lost 1, with 13 bases in between. The germline CDR1 and CDR2 sequences are LNHDA and SQIVND (reference sequence). CDR3 size: 16 residues. The CDR3 is CASSIGPDSDNYGYTF. The CDR3 region has the DNA TGTGCCAGTAGTATAGGTCCTGACAGCGATAACTATGGCTACACCTTC.